A single sample is the source of the 5 T cell receptor beta chains below, sequenced in a study of response to subunit inactivated influenza vaccine. TCRdb reanalysed the RT-PCR reads using MiXCR and keeps one entry per CDR3 protein. The sample consists of around 490,000 distinct CDR3 sequences, less than 10% of them appearing once. This material consisted of PBMCs from blood, taken around 25 months after vaccination. Receptor source: a man aged 50 to 75 who received an inactivated influenza vaccine.

This clonotype was recorded at least ten times. The CDR3 bases are TGTGCCAGCGGAAGACAGGGATTGGGTACTGAAGCTTTCTTT. Translated, it gives CASGRQGLGTEAFF. The genes are TRBV6-2 or TRBV6-3 and TRBJ1-1; the match to TRBD1 covers 7 bases. The CDR3 contains 14 residues. Looked up from germline, CDR1 is MNHEY and CDR2 is SVGEGT. Trimming took 8 bases from V and 5 from J; bases not matched to a gene: 11.

The chain has TRBV5-1 and TRBJ2-3; D perhaps matches TRBD1 (5 bases). Germline CDR1 SGHRS, CDR2 YFSETQ. CDR3 length: 16 amino acids. The V gene lost 0 bases and the J gene lost 6 bases, with 17 bases spanning the gap. The CDR3: CASSLAGPGLSDTQYF. The CDR3 DNA reads TGCGCCAGCAGCTTGGCAGGGCCTGGTTTGTCGGATACGCAGTATTTT.

The chain has TRBV12-3 or TRBV12-4 and TRBJ2-1; 12 bases fit TRBD2. The CDR3 totals 17 residues. The V gene end was trimmed by 2 bases and the J gene end by 0 bases; junction bases not matched to a gene: 2. CDR3 bases: TGTGCCAGCAGTTTATCGACTAGCGGGGGCTCCTACAATGAGCAGTTCTTC. Translation gives CASSLSTSGGSYNEQFF.

In this sample, this clonotype turned up a few times. The chain combines TRBV6-5 with TRBJ1-6; no clear D. The germline CDR1 and CDR2 sequences are MNHEY and SVGAGI. Trimming took off 2 bases at V and 10 bases at J, with 15 bases between the two ends. This CDR3 is 15 amino acids long. The CDR3 DNA is TGTGCCAGCAGTTACATGGGTCCAAAGGTATCACCCCTCCACTTT. This gives the protein CASSYMGPKVSPLHF.

This clonotype was counted a few times. This chain joins TRBV7-2 and TRBJ2-3, with D unclear. This CDR3 is built from 15 residues. Germline lookup yields CDR1 SGHTA and CDR2 FQGNSA. V was cut by 1 base and J by 2 bases, with 10 bases left in between. This chain's CDR3 is CASSLEGINTDTQYF. The CDR3 DNA reads as TGTGCCAGCAGCTTAGAGGGAATCAACACAGATACGCAGTATTTT.